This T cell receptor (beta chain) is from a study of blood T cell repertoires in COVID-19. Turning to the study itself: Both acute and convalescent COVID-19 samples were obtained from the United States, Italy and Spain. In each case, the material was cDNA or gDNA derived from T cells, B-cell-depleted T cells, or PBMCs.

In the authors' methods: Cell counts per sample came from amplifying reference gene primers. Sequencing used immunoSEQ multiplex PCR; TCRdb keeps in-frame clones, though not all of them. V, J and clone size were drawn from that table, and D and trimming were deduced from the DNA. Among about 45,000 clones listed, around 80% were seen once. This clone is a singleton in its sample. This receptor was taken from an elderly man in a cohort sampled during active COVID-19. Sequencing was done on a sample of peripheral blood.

CDR3 DNA sequence: TGTGCCAGCAGTGAATGGGAGACAGGGTTGGGGGACGAGCAGTACTTC. Its protein is CASSEWETGLGDEQYF. This sequence joins TRBV25-1 and TRBJ2-7, with 7 bases matching TRBD1. Per the germline V gene, CDR1 is MGHDK and CDR2 is SYGVNS. V shed 1 base, J shed 5 bases, and the junction held 11 bases outside the gene matches. This CDR3 is 16 amino acids long.